This T cell receptor beta chain stems from a study of T-cell memory formation after mild COVID-19. Study at large: Largely donor-specific TCR clusters were found.

In TCRdb, the 5' RACE reads were re-called with MiXCR into one record per CDR3 protein. This table has 140,000 or so distinct CDR3 sequences, 11% to 15% appearing once. The length of the CDR3 is 14 residues. Germline V gene lookup returns CDR1 MNHEY and CDR2 SMNVEV (reference sequence). The ends lost 3 bases at V and 4 bases at J; junction bases unmatched: 3. Regarding this clonotype: What it recognizes is unknown.

Study results and caveats: Still unconfirmed is whether the second-wave clones peaking on day 37 recognized SARS-CoV-2. Contracting CD8+ clones were enriched in EMRA, CD4+ mainly in CM and EM. Some clones that responded turned up in pre-infection memory, which suggests that cross-reactive memory joined in.

The sequencing input was PBMCs or a T cell subset sorted from them (not recorded which). This receptor was obtained from an adult woman who had mild COVID-19 (a few samples of this study predate the infection). Cell type and time point are not known. The chain employs TRBV27 and TRBJ2-1, with TRBD2 matching over 7 bases. The CDR3 loop is CASSFSGQYNEQFF. In nucleotides, the CDR3 is TGTGCCAGCAGTTTTAGCGGGCAATACAATGAGCAGTTCTTC.